This record concerns one TCR beta chain sequence. These data come from a study of blood T cell repertoires in COVID-19. Here immunoSEQ multiplex PCR was the method, and the copy in TCRdb shows in-frame clones only, minus some. The sample gives roughly 340,000 clones, over 75% of which show up once; roughly 0.99% is in the top ten. The receptor's source is a man aged 18 to 29 who had recovered from COVID-19. The specimen sequenced was PBMCs or T cells enriched from blood (not recorded which).

In nucleotides, the CDR3 is TGTGCCAGCAGTTCCCCTGCAGCGGGAGACAACTACGAGCAGTACTTC. This translates into CASSSPAAGDNYEQYF. This chain joins TRBV28 and TRBJ2-7, with 8 bases matching TRBD2. Germline V CDR1 and CDR2: MDHEN, SYDVKM. The V gene end was trimmed by 4 bases and the J gene end by 3 bases; junction bases not matched to a gene: 11. The CDR3 runs 16 residues.